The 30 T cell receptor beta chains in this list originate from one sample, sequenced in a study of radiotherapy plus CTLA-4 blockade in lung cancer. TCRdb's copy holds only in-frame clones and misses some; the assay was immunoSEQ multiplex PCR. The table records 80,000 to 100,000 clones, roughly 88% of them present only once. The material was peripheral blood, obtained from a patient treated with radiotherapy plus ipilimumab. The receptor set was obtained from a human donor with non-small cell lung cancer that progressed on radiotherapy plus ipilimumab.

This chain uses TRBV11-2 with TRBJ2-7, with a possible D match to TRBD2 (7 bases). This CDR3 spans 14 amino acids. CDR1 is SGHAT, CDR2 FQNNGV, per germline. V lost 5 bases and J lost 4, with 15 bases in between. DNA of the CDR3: TGTGCCAGCAGCCCCCGGGGGGCGGGATACGAGCAGTACTTC. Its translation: CASSPRGAGYEQYF.

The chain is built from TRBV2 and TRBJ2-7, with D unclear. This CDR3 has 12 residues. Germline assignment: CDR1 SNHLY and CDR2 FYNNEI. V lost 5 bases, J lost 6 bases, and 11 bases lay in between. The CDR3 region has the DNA TGTGCCAGCAGTAAAGAAGAAATCGAGCAGTACTTC. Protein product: CASSKEEIEQYF.

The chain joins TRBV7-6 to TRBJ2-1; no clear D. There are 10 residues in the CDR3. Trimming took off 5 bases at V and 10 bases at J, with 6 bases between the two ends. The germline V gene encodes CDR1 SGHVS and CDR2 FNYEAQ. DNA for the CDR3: TGTGCCAGCAGCGCCCCGGAGCAGTTCTTC. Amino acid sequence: CASSAPEQFF. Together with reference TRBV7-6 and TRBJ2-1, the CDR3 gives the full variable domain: GAGVSQSPRYKVTKRGQDVALRCDPISGHVSLYWYRQALGQGPEFLTYFNYEAQQDKSGLPNDRFSAERPEGSISTLTIQRTEQRDSAMYRCASSAPEQFFGPGTRLTVL.

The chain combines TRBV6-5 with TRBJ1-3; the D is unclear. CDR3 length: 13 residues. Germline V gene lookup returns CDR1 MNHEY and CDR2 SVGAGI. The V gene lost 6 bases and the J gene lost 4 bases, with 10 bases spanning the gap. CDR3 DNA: TGTGCCAGCAGCGGAGGGAGGGGAAACACCATATATTTT. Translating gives CASSGGRGNTIYF.

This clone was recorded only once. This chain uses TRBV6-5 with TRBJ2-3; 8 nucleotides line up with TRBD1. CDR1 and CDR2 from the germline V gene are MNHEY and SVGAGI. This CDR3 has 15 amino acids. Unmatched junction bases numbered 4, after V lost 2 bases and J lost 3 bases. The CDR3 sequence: CASSYQGARTDTQYF. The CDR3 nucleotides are TGTGCCAGCAGTTACCAGGGGGCACGGACAGATACGCAGTATTTT.

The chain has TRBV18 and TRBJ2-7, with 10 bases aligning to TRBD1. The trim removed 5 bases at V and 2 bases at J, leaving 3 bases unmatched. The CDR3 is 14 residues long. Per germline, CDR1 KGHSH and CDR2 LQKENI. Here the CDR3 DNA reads TGTGCCAGCTCAAAGGGACAGGGGACCTACGAGCAGTACTTC. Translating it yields CASSKGQGTYEQYF.

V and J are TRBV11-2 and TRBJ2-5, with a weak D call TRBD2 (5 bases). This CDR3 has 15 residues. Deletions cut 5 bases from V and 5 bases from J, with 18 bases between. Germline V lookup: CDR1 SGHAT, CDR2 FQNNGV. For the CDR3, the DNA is TGTGCCAGCAGCCTACTGGGAGAACTATGGGAGACCCAGTACTTC. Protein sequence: CASSLLGELWETQYF.

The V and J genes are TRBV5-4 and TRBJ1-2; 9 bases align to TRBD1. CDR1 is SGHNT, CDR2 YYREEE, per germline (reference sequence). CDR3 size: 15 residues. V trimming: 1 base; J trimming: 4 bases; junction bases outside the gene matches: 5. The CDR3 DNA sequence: TGTGCCAGCAGCTTGAACAGGGGGCGCGCCTATGGCTACACCTTC. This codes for CASSLNRGRAYGYTF.

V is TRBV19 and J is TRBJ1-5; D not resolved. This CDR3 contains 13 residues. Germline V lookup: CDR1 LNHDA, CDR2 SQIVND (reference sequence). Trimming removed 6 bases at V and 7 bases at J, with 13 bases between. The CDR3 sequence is CASRRLGQQPQHF. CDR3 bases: TGTGCCAGTAGGCGTTTGGGTCAACAGCCCCAGCATTTT. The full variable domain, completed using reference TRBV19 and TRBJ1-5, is DGGITQSPKYLFRKEGQNVTLSCEQNLNHDAMYWYRQDPGQGLRLIYYSQIVNDFQKGDIAEGYSVSREKKESFPLTVTSAQKNPTAFYLCASRRLGQQPQHFGDGTRLSIL.

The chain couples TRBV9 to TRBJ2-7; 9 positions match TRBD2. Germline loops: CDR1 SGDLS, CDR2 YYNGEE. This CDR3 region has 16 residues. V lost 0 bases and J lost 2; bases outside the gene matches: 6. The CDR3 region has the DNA TGTGCCAGCAGCGTAGGGGGGCTAGCGGGGACCTACGAGCAGTACTTC. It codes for CASSVGGLAGTYEQYF. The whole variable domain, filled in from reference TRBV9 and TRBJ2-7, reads DSGVTQTPKHLITATGQRVTLRCSPRSGDLSVYWYQQSLDQGLQFLIQYYNGEERAKGNILERFSAQQFPDLHSELNLSSLELGDSALYFCASSVGGLAGTYEQYFGPGTRLTVT.

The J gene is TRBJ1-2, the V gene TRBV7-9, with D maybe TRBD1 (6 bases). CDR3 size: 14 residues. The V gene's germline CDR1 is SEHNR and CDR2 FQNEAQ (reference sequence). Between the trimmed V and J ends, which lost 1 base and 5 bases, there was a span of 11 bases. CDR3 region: CASSLESRGYGYTF. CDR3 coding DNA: TGTGCCAGCAGCTTAGAGTCCAGGGGATATGGCTACACCTTC.

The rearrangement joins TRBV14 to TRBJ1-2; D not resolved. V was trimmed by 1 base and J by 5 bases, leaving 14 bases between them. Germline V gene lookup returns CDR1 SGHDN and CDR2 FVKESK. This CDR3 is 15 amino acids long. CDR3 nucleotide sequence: TGTGCCAGCAGCCAAGGGTCCGGCCCAGCGTATGGCTACACCTTC. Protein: CASSQGSGPAYGYTF.

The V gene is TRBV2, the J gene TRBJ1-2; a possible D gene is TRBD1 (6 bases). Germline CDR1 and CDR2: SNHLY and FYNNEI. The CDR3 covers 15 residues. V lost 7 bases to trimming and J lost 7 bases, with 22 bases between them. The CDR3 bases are TGTGCCAGCACCTTGGACGGGGGCGGTACGAGTGGCTACACCTTC. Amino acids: CASTLDGGGTSGYTF. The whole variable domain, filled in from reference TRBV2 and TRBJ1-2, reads EPEVTQTPSHQVTQMGQEVILRCVPISNHLYFYWYRQILGQKVEFLVSFYNNEISEKSEIFDDQFSVERPDGSNFTLKIRSTKLEDSAMYFCASTLDGGGTSGYTFGSGTRLTVV.

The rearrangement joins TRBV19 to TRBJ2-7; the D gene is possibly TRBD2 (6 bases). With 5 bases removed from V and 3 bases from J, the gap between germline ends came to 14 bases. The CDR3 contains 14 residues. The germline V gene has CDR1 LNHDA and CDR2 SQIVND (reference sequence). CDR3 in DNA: TGTGCCAGTAGTTTCAGCGGAGGGGTCTACGAGCAGTACTTC. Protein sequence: CASSFSGGVYEQYF.

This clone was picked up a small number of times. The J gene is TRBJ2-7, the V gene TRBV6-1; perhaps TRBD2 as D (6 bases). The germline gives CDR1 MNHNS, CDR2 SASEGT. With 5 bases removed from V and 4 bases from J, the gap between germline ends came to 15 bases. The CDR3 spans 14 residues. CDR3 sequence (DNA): TGTGCCAGCAGTTTTGTGGCGGGAAGGTACGAGCAGTACTTC. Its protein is CASSFVAGRYEQYF.

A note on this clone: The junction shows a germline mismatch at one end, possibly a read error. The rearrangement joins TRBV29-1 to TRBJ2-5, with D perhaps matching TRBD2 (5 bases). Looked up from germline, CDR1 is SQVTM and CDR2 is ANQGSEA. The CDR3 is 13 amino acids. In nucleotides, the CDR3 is TGCAGCGTCTACCCGGCGAGGACTTCCCGGATTCACTTC. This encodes CSVYPARTSRIHF. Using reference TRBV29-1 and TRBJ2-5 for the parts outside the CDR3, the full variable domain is SAVISQKPSRDICQRGTSLTIQCQVDSQVTMMFWYRQQPGQSLTLIATANQGSEATYESGFVIDKFPISRPNLTFSTLTVSNMSPEDSSIYLCSVYPARTSRIHFGPGTRLLVL.

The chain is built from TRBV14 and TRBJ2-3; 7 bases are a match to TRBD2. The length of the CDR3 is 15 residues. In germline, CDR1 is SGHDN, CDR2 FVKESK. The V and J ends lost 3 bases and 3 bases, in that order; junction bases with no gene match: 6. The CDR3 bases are TGTGCCAGCAGCCAGTGGGAGGGCTTGACAGATACGCAGTATTTT. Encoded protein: CASSQWEGLTDTQYF.

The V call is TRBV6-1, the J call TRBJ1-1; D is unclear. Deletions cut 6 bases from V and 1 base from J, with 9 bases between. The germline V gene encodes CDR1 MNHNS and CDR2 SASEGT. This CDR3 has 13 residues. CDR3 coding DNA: TGTGCCAGCAGGGAGAAGAAGAACACTGAAGCTTTCTTT. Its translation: CASREKKNTEAFF.

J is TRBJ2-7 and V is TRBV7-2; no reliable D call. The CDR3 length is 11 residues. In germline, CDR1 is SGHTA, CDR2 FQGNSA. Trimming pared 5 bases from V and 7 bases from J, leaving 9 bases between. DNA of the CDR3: TGTGCCAGCAGCCGGCAGAGGGAGCAGTACTTC. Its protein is CASSRQREQYF.

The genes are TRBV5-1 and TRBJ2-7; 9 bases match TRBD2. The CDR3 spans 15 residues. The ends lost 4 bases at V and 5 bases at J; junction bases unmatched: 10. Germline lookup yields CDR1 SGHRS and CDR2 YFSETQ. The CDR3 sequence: CASSPAASGTNEQYF. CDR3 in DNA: TGCGCCAGCAGCCCGGCGGCTAGCGGGACCAACGAGCAGTACTTC.

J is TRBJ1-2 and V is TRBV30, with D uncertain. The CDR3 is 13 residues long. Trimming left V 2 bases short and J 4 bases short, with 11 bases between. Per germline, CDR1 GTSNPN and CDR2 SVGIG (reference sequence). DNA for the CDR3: TGTGCCTGGAGTAGAGCAGGAGCCTATGGCTACACCTTC. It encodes CAWSRAGAYGYTF.

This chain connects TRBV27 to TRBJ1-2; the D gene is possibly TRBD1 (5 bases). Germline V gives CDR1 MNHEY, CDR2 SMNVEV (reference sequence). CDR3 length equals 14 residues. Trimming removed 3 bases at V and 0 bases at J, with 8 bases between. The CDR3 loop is CASSFQGSNYGYTF. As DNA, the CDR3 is TGTGCCAGCAGTTTCCAGGGATCTAACTATGGCTACACCTTC.

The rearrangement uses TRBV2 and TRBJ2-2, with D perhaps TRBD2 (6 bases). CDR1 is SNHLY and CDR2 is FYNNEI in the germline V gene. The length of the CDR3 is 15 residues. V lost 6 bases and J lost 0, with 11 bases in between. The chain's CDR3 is CASRPGLANTGELFF. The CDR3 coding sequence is TGTGCCAGCAGACCGGGACTGGCGAACACCGGGGAGCTGTTTTTT.

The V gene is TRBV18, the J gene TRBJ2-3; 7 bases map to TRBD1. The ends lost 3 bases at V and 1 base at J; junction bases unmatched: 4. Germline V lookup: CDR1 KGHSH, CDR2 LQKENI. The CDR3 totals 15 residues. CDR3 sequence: CASSPLGTGTDTQYF. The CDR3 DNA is TGTGCCAGCTCACCTTTGGGGACAGGCACAGATACGCAGTATTTT.

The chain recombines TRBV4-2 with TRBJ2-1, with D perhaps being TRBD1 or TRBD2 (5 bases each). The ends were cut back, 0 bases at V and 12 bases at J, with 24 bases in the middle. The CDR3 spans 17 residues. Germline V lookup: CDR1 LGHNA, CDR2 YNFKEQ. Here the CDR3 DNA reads TGTGCCAGCAGCCAAGATGTTGGCGGAATGAAGACGGGGCGGCAGTTCTTC. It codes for CASSQDVGGMKTGRQFF.

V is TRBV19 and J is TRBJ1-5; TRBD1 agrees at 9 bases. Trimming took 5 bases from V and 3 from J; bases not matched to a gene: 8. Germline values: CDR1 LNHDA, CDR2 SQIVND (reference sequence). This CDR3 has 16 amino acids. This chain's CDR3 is CASSDLQGADNQPQHF. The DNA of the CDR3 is TGTGCCAGTAGTGACCTACAGGGGGCAGACAATCAGCCCCAGCATTTT.

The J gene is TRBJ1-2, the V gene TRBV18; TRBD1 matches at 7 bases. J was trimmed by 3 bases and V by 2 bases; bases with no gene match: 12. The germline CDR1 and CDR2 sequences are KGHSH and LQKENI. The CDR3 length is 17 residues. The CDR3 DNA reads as TGTGCCAGCTCACCATTTCGCGAGACAGGGTCATACTATGGCTACACCTTC. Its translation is CASSPFRETGSYYGYTF.

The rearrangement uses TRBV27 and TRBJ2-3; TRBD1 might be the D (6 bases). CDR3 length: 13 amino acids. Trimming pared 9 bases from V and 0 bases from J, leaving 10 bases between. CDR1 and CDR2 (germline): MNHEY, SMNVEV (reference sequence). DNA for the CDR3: TGTGCCAGTCGACAGGCGAGCACAGATACGCAGTATTTT. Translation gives CASRQASTDTQYF.

The CDR3 DNA is TGTGCCAGCAGCCTCCTAAATCAGCCCCAGCATTTT. Protein sequence: CASSLLNQPQHF. This chain links TRBV7-9 with TRBJ1-5; D is undetermined. The CDR3 has 12 residues. Per germline, CDR1 SEHNR and CDR2 FQNEAQ (reference sequence). V dropped 5 bases and J dropped 4 bases, with 6 bases sitting between them. The variable domain in full, completed from reference TRBV7-9 and TRBJ1-5, reads DTGVSQNPRHKITKRGQNVTFRCDPISEHNRLYWYRQTLGQGPEFLTYFQNEAQLEKSRLLSDRFSAERPKGSFSTLEIQRTEQGDSAMYLCASSLLNQPQHFGDGTRLSIL.

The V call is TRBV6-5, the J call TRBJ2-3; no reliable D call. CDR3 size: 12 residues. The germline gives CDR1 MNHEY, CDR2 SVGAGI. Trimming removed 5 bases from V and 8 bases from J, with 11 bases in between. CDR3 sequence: CASSPTRGTQYF. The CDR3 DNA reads TGTGCCAGCAGTCCCACCCGAGGTACGCAGTATTTT.